Ten or more counts support the clone carrying this TCR beta chain. Its target is unknown. The V gene's germline CDR1 is LGHNA and CDR2 YSLEER. CDR3 length: 13 residues. V shed 0 bases and J shed 4 bases, with 6 bases lying between them. The data were obtained in a study of blood T cells in healthy people across ages. Study summary: Template switching picked up about one barcoded beta molecule for each two T cells.

Each sample yielded at least 5 micrograms of PBMC total RNA. PCR was performed a second time for roughly 7 to 11 cycles using a sample-barcoded 5' primer and a J-beta primer mix. With 12 random nucleotides, a template-switch adaptor tagged each individual cDNA molecule. A single record per CDR3 protein comes from TCRdb applying MiXCR to the 5' RACE reads. The sample comprises 650,000 to 1,000,000 distinct CDR3 sequences, about 37% of which are singletons, and 10% to 15% rests with the top ten. Points from the study as a whole: Estimates drawn from one million T cells were deemed to understate diversity.

This receptor was taken from a man between 18 and 35 years old in good health. The chain carries TRBV4-3 and TRBJ1-2; D gene unclear. The sample comprised blood. CDR3 region: CASSQDSVYGYTF. The CDR3 nucleotides read TGCGCCAGCAGCCAAGATAGCGTCTATGGCTACACCTTC.